The entry below gives a single T cell receptor beta chain sequence along with its context. This clone's antigen is unknown. Per-nucleotide qualities are absent, and no much larger clonotype sits a single base away. The data were taken from a study of T cells in localized non-small cell lung cancer (dated by TCRdb to about 2020). The study in broad terms: The study analyzed T cell repertoires of about 230 early-stage NSCLC patients, comparing tumors and uninvolved tumor-adjacent lungs. Of the NSCLC patients, fewer than 150 were male and around 97 were female, and the mean age was approximately 66 years. The cohort was made up of a few hundred treatment-naive NSCLC patients whose localized lung tumors had been resected. The investigation overall reported the following: Higher blood T cell density associated with longer overall survival, while higher adjacent-lung clonality associated with shorter survival. Of the top 100 tumor clones, a median of roughly 60 were detected in paired uninvolved adjacent lung; over 25 were also among that lung's top 100. Uninvolved tumor-adjacent lung showed the highest T cell clonality, higher than tumor, which suggests more focused antigenic responses in the adjacent lung. Multi-region tumor sequencing was not performed, so intratumor heterogeneity could not be excluded. Because of the exploratory design, TCR variables were selected using unadjusted p-values without false-discovery rate correction.

Based on the germline V gene, the CDR1 and CDR2 sequences are KGHSH and LQKENI. The CDR3, cysteine through phenylalanine, is 14 amino acids long. Only CDR3 DNA is held: 42 bases, read in frame from base 1. Trimming removed 2 bases from V and 4 bases from J, leaving 12 bases between the germline ends. The immunoSEQ Assay was used to sequence TCR beta CDR3 regions from DNA. The original methods were these. T cell density was computed as TCR beta template counts normalized to usable DNA estimated by amplifying housekeeping genes. Using the preseqR package, richness was estimated by extrapolating to 120,000 templates for tissue samples and 400,000 templates for PBMC samples. Clonality was defined as one minus Pielou's evenness. Differential abundance testing on productive amino-acid clonotypes, with a minimum total count of 5 and an alpha of 0.1, was used to identify tissue-enriched TCRs. The Jaccard Index and the Morisita Overlap Index were used to measure repertoire overlap between compartments. GLIPH grouped TCR beta CDR3s together with public tetramer-defined viral CDR3s, and a viral motif had to include at least three viral sequences and show V-gene enrichment. TCRdb's version of the immuneACCESS table is confined to in-frame rearrangements and falls short of the full clone set. An unresolved V gene accounts for under half of the shortfall where checked; the remainder is of unknown origin. The V and J calls and the clone size are those of that table, but D and trimming were determined from the DNA. The sample table holds tens of thousands of clones, of which approximately 88% were seen once. The ten most abundant clones make up about 15% of the sample.

At diagnosis, tumor, uninvolved tumor-adjacent lung and peripheral blood were collected and then preserved as a mix of FFPE and fresh-frozen material. Blood samples were analyzed as peripheral blood mononuclear cells for TCR repertoire profiling. Sample: peripheral blood, taken before any cancer treatment. The chain is made from TRBV18 and TRBJ2-7; matching of 5 bases hints at TRBD1 as the D gene. The clonotype originates from a man between 40 and 70 years old with stage I squamous cell lung carcinoma. CDR3 sequence: CASSPRQGFYEQYF. The DNA reads TGTGCCAGCTCACCAAGGCAGGGTTTTTACGAGCAGTACTTC.